This T cell receptor beta chain derives from a study of PD-1 blockade in classical Hodgkin lymphoma. Following autologous stem cell transplantation, relapse occurred in every patient, and exposure to brentuximab vedotin varied. The assay was immunoSEQ multiplex PCR, and TCRdb's table has in-frame clones only and misses some. The sample has tens of thousands of clones; approximately 82% are singletons. In germline, CDR1 is KGHSH, CDR2 LQKENI. The CDR3 extends over 15 amino acids. Trimming took off 3 bases at V and 7 bases at J, with 16 bases between the two ends. The V and J genes are TRBV18 and TRBJ2-1; D is perhaps TRBD2 (6 bases). Sequencing was performed on peripheral blood mononuclear cells (PBMCs), taken before the second cycle of nivolumab. The TCR sequence derives from a human donor with classical Hodgkin lymphoma. The CDR3: CASSPRDDSWNEQFF. Here the CDR3 DNA reads TGTGCCAGCTCACCGCGGGACGACTCCTGGAATGAGCAGTTCTTC. The full variable domain, rest sourced from reference TRBV18 and TRBJ2-1, is NAGVMQNPRHLVRRRGQEARLRCSPMKGHSHVYWYRQLPEEGLKFMVYLQKENIIDESGMPKERFSAEFPKEGPSILRIQQVVRGDSAAYFCASSPRDDSWNEQFFGPGTRLTVL.